One sample yielded the 27 T cell receptor beta chains listed below, sequenced in a study of cytomegalovirus exposure and HLA in healthy donors. This PCR relied on a set of 60 Vbeta primers and 13 Jbeta primers. Here immunoSEQ multiplex PCR was the method, and the copy in TCRdb shows in-frame clones only, minus some. The top ten hold approximately 8% of the sample, which has 150,000 to 170,000 clones, 70% to 80% seen once. The specimen sequenced was PBMCs. These receptors were collected from a man under 40 in good health and CMV-seropositive.

This clone was detected only a few times. The chain couples TRBV5-6 to TRBJ2-1, with 9 bases fitting TRBD1. V shed 2 bases, J shed 8 bases, and the junction held 11 bases outside the gene matches. CDR3 length: 16 amino acids. Germline V CDR1 and CDR2: SGHDT, YYEEEE. The CDR3: CASSFWWDRVYHEQFF. The CDR3 DNA sequence: TGTGCCAGCAGCTTTTGGTGGGACAGGGTTTATCATGAGCAGTTCTTC.

V is TRBV19 and J is TRBJ2-7, with D possibly TRBD1 on 6 matching bases. V lost 3 bases and J 0 bases, leaving 18 bases between the germline ends. This CDR3 is 17 amino acids long. CDR1 is LNHDA, CDR2 SQIVND, per germline (reference sequence). Written as DNA, the CDR3 is TGTGCCAGTAGTATGGGCACGGGGACACCGAGCTCCTACGAGCAGTACTTC. Translation gives CASSMGTGTPSSYEQYF.

This clone was counted only a few times. The CDR3 DNA is TGCGCCAGCAGCCCACTAGCGGGAGAATACGAGCAGTACTTC. Encoded protein: CASSPLAGEYEQYF. The chain joins TRBV5-1 to TRBJ2-7; 11 bases match TRBD2. V lost 4 bases to trimming and J lost 4 bases; unmatched junction nucleotides: 4. The germline V gene has CDR1 SGHRS and CDR2 YFSETQ. The CDR3 has 14 amino acids.

The rearrangement uses TRBV15 and TRBJ1-6; no clear D gene. The CDR3 is made up of 18 amino acids. V dropped 4 bases and J dropped 0 bases, with 16 bases sitting between them. From germline, CDR1 is LNHNV and CDR2 YYDKDF (reference sequence). The CDR3 nucleotides read TGTGCCACCAGCACCAACAGTACCATAAGCTCCTATAATTCACCCCTCCACTTT. It yields the protein CATSTNSTISSYNSPLHF.

This rearrangement joins TRBV6-6 to TRBJ1-1; possibly TRBD1 for D (6 bases). The V gene lost 0 bases and the J gene lost 8 bases, with 19 bases spanning the gap. CDR1 and CDR2 (germline): MNHNY, SVGAGI (reference sequence). The CDR3 has 16 amino acids. CDR3 residues: CASSYSTGGNPREAFF. The CDR3 region has the DNA TGTGCCAGCAGTTACTCGACGGGGGGCAACCCCAGGGAAGCTTTCTTT.

A note on this clone: This same CDR3 is encoded by further DNA sequences in the sample. The chain carries TRBV28 and TRBJ2-3; 11 positions match TRBD2. The V gene end was trimmed by 8 bases and the J gene end by 3 bases; junction bases not matched to a gene: 7. The CDR3 contains 15 residues. Germline V gene sequence: CDR1 MDHEN, CDR2 SYDVKM. The DNA for the CDR3 is TGTGCCAGCCGTCGGCTAGCGGGAGGAACAGATACGCAGTATTTT. Protein product: CASRRLAGGTDTQYF.

The gene calls are TRBV29-1 and TRBJ2-1; 12 bases align to TRBD2. Trimming at V came to 5 bases and at J to 1 base, leaving 6 bases not matched to a gene. The germline gives CDR1 SQVTM, CDR2 ANQGSEA. The CDR3 extends over 16 amino acids. CDR3 in DNA: TGCAGCGTTCTAGCGGGAGGGCCCCAATCCTACAATGAGCAGTTCTTC. The encoded protein is CSVLAGGPQSYNEQFF.

A few counts support this clone. The chain employs TRBV5-8 and TRBJ2-1, with TRBD2 matching 8 bases. Trimming removed 2 bases from V and 4 bases from J; junction bases left unmatched: 5. CDR3 length equals 15 residues. Germline CDR1 reads SGHTS; CDR2 reads YDEGEE. In nucleotides, the CDR3 is TGTGCCAGCAGCTTACCGGGACTAGGATACAATGAGCAGTTCTTC. Translation gives CASSLPGLGYNEQFF.

The rearrangement joins TRBV7-6 to TRBJ1-4, with D maybe TRBD1 (6 bases). From germline, CDR1 is SGHVS and CDR2 FNYEAQ. V gave up 0 bases and J gave up 8 bases, with 16 bases separating them. The CDR3 runs to 16 residues. The CDR3 DNA follows: TGTGCCAGCAGCTTAGCTGGAAAGGGGGTTGTGGAAAAACTGTTTTTT. Translation: CASSLAGKGVVEKLFF.

A few counts support this clone. The chain employs TRBV6-1 and TRBJ2-7; possible D gene TRBD2, 5 bases. V lost 7 bases and J 2 bases, leaving 15 bases between the germline ends. Germline-derived CDR1 and CDR2 are MNHNS and SASEGT. The CDR3 consists of 14 residues. CDR3 DNA: TGTGCCAGCACCCTAGGAGCGGTTGCCTACGAGCAGTACTTC. It translates to CASTLGAVAYEQYF.

V usage is TRBV19 and J usage is TRBJ1-4; 8 nucleotides align to TRBD1. Trimming removed 5 bases from V and 6 bases from J; junction bases left unmatched: 5. Per the germline V gene, CDR1 is LNHDA and CDR2 is SQIVND (reference sequence). The CDR3 is 14 amino acids. The CDR3 protein is CASSSEDRDEKLFF. The DNA for the CDR3 is TGTGCCAGTAGTTCCGAGGACAGGGATGAAAAACTGTTTTTT.

The gene calls are TRBV9 and TRBJ2-5; 10 positions agree with TRBD1. V shed 3 bases and J 3 bases; nucleotides not matched to a gene: 5. CDR1 and CDR2 (germline): SGDLS, YYNGEE. The CDR3 length is 15 residues. CDR3 DNA: TGTGCCAGCAGCGAGGAGGACAGGGGGGAAGAGACCCAGTACTTC. Protein product: CASSEEDRGEETQYF.

The rearrangement links TRBV10-2 to TRBJ2-1, with D perhaps matching TRBD2 (5 bases). CDR3 size: 13 residues. V lost 7 bases, J lost 10 bases, and 17 bases lay in between. From germline, CDR1 is WSHSY and CDR2 SAAADI. In nucleotides, the CDR3 is TGCGCCAGCACGCCCGGAGGTCCGACGGAGCAGTTCTTC. Protein product: CASTPGGPTEQFF.

This clone was counted a single time. V is TRBV5-6 and J is TRBJ2-5; the D is unclear. The J call may be wrong; the DNA end is better matched by TRBJ2-7. Germline CDR1 and CDR2: SGHDT and YYEEEE. The CDR3 runs to 12 residues. Here the CDR3 DNA reads TGTGCCAGCAGCTCGAGCCGTTACGAGCAGTACTTC. Translation: CASSSSRYEQYF.

CDR3 bases: TGTGCTAGTGGTTTGGTCGGGACTAGCGGACGCTACGAGCAGTACTTC. Amino acid sequence: CASGLVGTSGRYEQYF. The J gene is TRBJ2-7, the V gene TRBV12-5, with 11 bases lining up with TRBD2. The CDR3 has 16 residues. Per germline, CDR1 LGHNT and CDR2 FRNRAP. The J segment lost 3 bases and the V segment lost 0 bases, leaving 4 bases of the junction unmatched. The full variable domain, in which reference TRBV12-5 and TRBJ2-7 provide the parts outside the CDR3, is DARVTQTPRHKVTEMGQEVTMRCQPILGHNTVFWYRQTMMQGLELLAYFRNRAPLDDSGMPKDRFSAEMPDATLATLKIQPSEPRDSAVYFCASGLVGTSGRYEQYFGPGTRLTVT.

The V and J genes are TRBV9 and TRBJ2-7, with 9 bases identical to TRBD2. The CDR3 totals 16 residues. J lost 0 bases, V lost 4 bases, and 8 bases had no gene match. Germline V gene sequence: CDR1 SGDLS, CDR2 YYNGEE. The chain's CDR3 is CASSPSSGMSSYEQYF. The CDR3 DNA is TGTGCCAGCAGCCCCTCTAGCGGGATGAGCTCCTACGAGCAGTACTTC. The complete variable domain, with remaining parts taken from reference TRBV9 and TRBJ2-7, reads DSGVTQTPKHLITATGQRVTLRCSPRSGDLSVYWYQQSLDQGLQFLIQYYNGEERAKGNILERFSAQQFPDLHSELNLSSLELGDSALYFCASSPSSGMSSYEQYFGPGTRLTVT.

The chain carries TRBV28 and TRBJ1-4; D is uncertain. Germline loops: CDR1 MDHEN, CDR2 SYDVKM. The V end lost 5 bases, the J end lost 16 bases, and 26 bases lay between the germline ends. The CDR3 covers 15 residues. Here the CDR3 reads CASSPPGGEVNDSFF. The CDR3 DNA reads as TGTGCCAGCAGTCCCCCCGGTGGGGAGGTAAATGATTCGTTTTTT. The full variable domain, with the rest looked up from reference TRBV28 and TRBJ1-4, is DVKVTQSSRYLVKRTGEKVFLECVQDMDHENMFWYRQDPGLGLRLIYFSYDVKMKEKGDIPEGYSVSREKKERFSLILESASTNQTSMYLCASSPPGGEVNDSFFGSGTQLSVL.

This clone was counted between two and nine times. J is TRBJ1-1 and V is TRBV10-2, with 12 bases identical to TRBD1. Per the germline V gene, CDR1 is WSHSY and CDR2 is SAAADI. Unmatched junction bases numbered 9, after V lost 10 bases and J lost 0 bases. CDR3 length: 16 amino acids. The CDR3 DNA is TGCGCCACTCGACCGGGACAGGGGGCTCTGAACACTGAAGCTTTCTTT. Its protein is CATRPGQGALNTEAFF.

This clone was seen only a few times. Within the sample, other DNA sequences also encode this same CDR3. The J gene is TRBJ1-1, the V gene TRBV5-4; TRBD1 aligns across 9 bases. Germline-derived CDR1 and CDR2 are SGHNT and YYREEE (reference sequence). Trimming removed 4 bases from V and 5 bases from J; junction bases left unmatched: 3. The CDR3 is 13 residues long. CDR3 in amino acids: CASSPDRGTEAFF. The CDR3 bases are TGTGCCAGCAGCCCAGACAGGGGGACTGAAGCTTTCTTT.

This rearrangement joins TRBV9 to TRBJ1-5, with D hard to call. The CDR3 is made up of 14 amino acids. The germline CDR1 and CDR2 sequences are SGDLS and YYNGEE. V was cut by 0 bases and J by 0 bases, with 4 bases left in between. The CDR3 here is CASSVGHSNQPQHF. Written as DNA, the CDR3 is TGTGCCAGCAGCGTAGGGCATAGCAATCAGCCCCAGCATTTT.

This sequence joins TRBV14 and TRBJ2-1; a weak D match, TRBD1 (7 bases). The V end was cut by 4 bases, the J end by 9 bases, with 19 bases between. Germline CDR1 and CDR2: SGHDN and FVKESK. CDR3 length: 15 amino acids. This chain's CDR3 is CASSRRLEGAGEQFF. The CDR3 DNA reads as TGTGCCAGCAGCCGTCGTCTGGAGGGGGCGGGTGAGCAGTTCTTC.

The chain recombines TRBV7-2 with TRBJ2-3; D is possibly TRBD2 (5 bases). Looked up from germline, CDR1 is SGHTA and CDR2 is FQGNSA. The V end lost 8 bases, the J end lost 1 base, and 16 bases lay between the germline ends. The CDR3 extends over 15 amino acids. CDR3: CASPGERAGTDTQYF. The DNA for the CDR3 is TGTGCCAGCCCTGGGGAGAGGGCGGGCACAGATACGCAGTATTTT.

This clone was counted only a few times. The chain carries TRBV19 and TRBJ1-1, with 8 nucleotides matching TRBD1. The CDR3 covers 15 residues. The J segment lost 6 bases and the V segment lost 1 base, leaving 7 bases of the junction unmatched. Germline V CDR1 and CDR2: LNHDA, SQIVND (reference sequence). DNA of the CDR3: TGTGCCAGTAGTATAGCCGACAGGGGCTCCGCTGAAGCTTTCTTT. Translation: CASSIADRGSAEAFF.

The V gene is TRBV7-2, the J gene TRBJ1-1; 8 bases align to TRBD1. The CDR3 has 15 residues. Germline values: CDR1 SGHTA, CDR2 FQGNSA. Trimming at V came to 5 bases and at J to 5 bases, leaving 10 bases not matched to a gene. The CDR3 DNA sequence: TGTGCCAGCAGCGGACGACAGGGGAAATGGACTGAAGCTTTCTTT. This encodes CASSGRQGKWTEAFF.

The J gene is TRBJ1-5, the V gene TRBV27, with D unclear. V lost 2 bases, J lost 5 bases, and 10 bases lay in between. CDR3 length equals 14 residues. Germline V lookup: CDR1 MNHEY, CDR2 SMNVEV (reference sequence). In DNA form, the CDR3 reads TGTGCCAGCAGTTTAATGTCAGAGGATCAGCCCCAGCATTTT. As protein: CASSLMSEDQPQHF.

This clone was seen a handful of times. The chain joins TRBV18 to TRBJ2-2; a possible D gene is TRBD2 (5 bases). Trimming cost V 3 bases and J 1 base, with 12 bases left between them. The CDR3 runs 16 residues. Germline CDR1 and CDR2: KGHSH and LQKENI. CDR3 coding DNA: TGTGCCAGCTCACCCGTGAGGGCCCAGAACACCGGGGAGCTGTTTTTT. Translated: CASSPVRAQNTGELFF.

The chain recombines TRBV27 with TRBJ1-5; the match to TRBD1 covers 7 bases. CDR1 is MNHEY, CDR2 SMNVEV, per germline (reference sequence). The trim removed 6 bases at V and 5 bases at J, leaving 10 bases unmatched. This CDR3 has 15 amino acids. The CDR3 protein is CASRGTGALYQPQHF. The CDR3 bases are TGTGCCAGCAGGGGAACAGGGGCCCTATATCAGCCCCAGCATTTT.